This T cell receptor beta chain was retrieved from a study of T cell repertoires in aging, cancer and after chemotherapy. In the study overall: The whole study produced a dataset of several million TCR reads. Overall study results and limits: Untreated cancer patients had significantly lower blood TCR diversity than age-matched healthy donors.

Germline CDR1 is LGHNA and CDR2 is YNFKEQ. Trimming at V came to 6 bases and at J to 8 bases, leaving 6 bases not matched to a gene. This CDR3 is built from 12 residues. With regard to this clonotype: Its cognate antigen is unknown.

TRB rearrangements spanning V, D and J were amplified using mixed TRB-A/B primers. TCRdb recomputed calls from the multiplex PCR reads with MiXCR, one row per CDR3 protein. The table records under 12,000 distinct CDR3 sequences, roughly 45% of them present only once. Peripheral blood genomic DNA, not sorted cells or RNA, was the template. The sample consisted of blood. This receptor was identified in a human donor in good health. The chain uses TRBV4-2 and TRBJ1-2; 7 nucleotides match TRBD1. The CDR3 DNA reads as TGTGCCAGCAGGATGGGACAGAGAGGCTACACCTTC. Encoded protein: CASRMGQRGYTF.